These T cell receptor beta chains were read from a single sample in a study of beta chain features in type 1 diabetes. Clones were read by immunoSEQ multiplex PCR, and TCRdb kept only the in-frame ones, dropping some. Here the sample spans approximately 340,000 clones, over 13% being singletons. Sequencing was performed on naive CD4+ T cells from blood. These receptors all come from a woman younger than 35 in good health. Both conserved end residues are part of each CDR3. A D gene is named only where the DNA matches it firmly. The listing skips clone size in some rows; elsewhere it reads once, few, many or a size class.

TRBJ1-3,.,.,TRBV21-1,TGTGCCAGCAGCAAAGTGGAGGCGTCTGGAAACACCATATATTTT,CASSKVEASGNTIYF
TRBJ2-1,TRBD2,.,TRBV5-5,TGTGCCAGCAGCTTCGGGGGGAGCTCCTACAATGAGCAGTTCTTC,CASSFGGSSYNEQFF
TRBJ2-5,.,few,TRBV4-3,TGCGCCAGCAGCCACTCGGGACAAGACCAAGAGACCCAGTACTTC,CASSHSGQDQETQYF
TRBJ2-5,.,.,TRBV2,TGTGCCAGCAGTGACCGGTACCAAGAGACCCAGTACTTC,CASSDRYQETQYF
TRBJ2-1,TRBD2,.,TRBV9,TGTGCCAGCAGCGTAGTTTCCGGGAGGATAGGGAATGAGCAGTTCTTC,CASSVVSGRIGNEQFF
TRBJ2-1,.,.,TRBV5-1,TGCGCCAGCAGCTCTGCTAGCAGTTACAATGAGCAGTTCTTC,CASSSASSYNEQFF
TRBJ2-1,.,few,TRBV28,TGTGCCAGCAGTTTAAAGATGGGAGGGCAGTTCTTC,CASSLKMGGQFF
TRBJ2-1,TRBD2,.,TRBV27,TGTGCCAGCAGTTTTGGAAGACTAGCGGGGCACAATGAGCAGTTCTTC,CASSFGRLAGHNEQFF
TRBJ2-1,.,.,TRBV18,TGTGCCAGCTCACCATTAAAACTGAACTACAATGAGCAGTTCTTC,CASSPLKLNYNEQFF
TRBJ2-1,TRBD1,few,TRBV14,TGTGCCAGCAGCCAACCGGGACAGGGGGATTACAATGAGCAGTTCTTC,CASSQPGQGDYNEQFF
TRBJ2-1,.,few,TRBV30,TGTGCCTGGAGTGACTCCGGGACACGGCAATTCTTC,CAWSDSGTRQFF
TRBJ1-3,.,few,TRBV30,TGTGCCTGGAGGGTGGGACACCACTCTGGAAACACCATATATTTT,CAWRVGHHSGNTIYF
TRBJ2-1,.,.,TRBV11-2,TGTGCCAGCAGCCCCACTACTATATCCTACAATGAGCAGTTCTTC,CASSPTTISYNEQFF
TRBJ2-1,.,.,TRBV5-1,TGCGCCAGCAGAGTAGGGGCCCGCGGGGTGAGATGGAATGAGCAGTTCTTC,CASRVGARGVRWNEQFF
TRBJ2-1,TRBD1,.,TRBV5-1,TGCGCCAGCAGCTTGCAGACAGGGGCGTGGAATGAGCAGTTCTTC,CASSLQTGAWNEQFF
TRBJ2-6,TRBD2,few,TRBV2,TGTGCCAGTGCACCTCTGAGACTAGCGGGAGTACCTGGGGCCAACGTCCTGACTTTC,CASAPLRLAGVPGANVLTF
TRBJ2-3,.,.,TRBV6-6,TGTGCCAGCAACAAATACACAGATACGCAGTATTTT,CASNKYTDTQYF
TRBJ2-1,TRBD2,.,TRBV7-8,TGTGCCAGCAGCTTAATTGGGGTAGCGGGAGGCCCGAGCTCCTACAATGAGCAGTTCTTC,CASSLIGVAGGPSSYNEQFF
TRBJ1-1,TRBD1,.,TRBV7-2,TGTGCCAGCAGCCCGGACAGGCTGGTCAGCACTGAAGCTTTCTTT,CASSPDRLVSTEAFF
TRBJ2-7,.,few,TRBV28,TGTGCCAGCAGGGTTAGCCACGAGCAGTACTTC,CASRVSHEQYF
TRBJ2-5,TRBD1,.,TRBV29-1,TGCAGCGTTGACCGGACAGGGGGCGCGGGAGAGACCCAGTACTTC,CSVDRTGGAGETQYF
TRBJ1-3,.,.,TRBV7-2,TGTGCCAGCAGCTTTTTCAGGGGAGTGGGAGCTGGAAACACCATATATTTT,CASSFFRGVGAGNTIYF
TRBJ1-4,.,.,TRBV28,TGTGCCAGCAGACTTCCTAATGAAAAACTGTTTTTT,CASRLPNEKLFF
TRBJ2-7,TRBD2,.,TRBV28,TGTGCCGGAATCTCTAGCGGGCGACCCTACGAGCAGTACTTC,CAGISSGRPYEQYF
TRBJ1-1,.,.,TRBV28,TGTGCCAGCAGTTTCGCGACACTGAACACTGAAGCTTTCTTT,CASSFATLNTEAFF
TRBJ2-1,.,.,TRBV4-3,TGCGCCAGCAGCCAACACGATGGGGGGGGCGACAATGAGCAGTTCTTC,CASSQHDGGGDNEQFF
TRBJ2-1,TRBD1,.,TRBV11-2,TGTGCCAGCAGCACCCAGGGACAGGGGAGTGAGCAGTTCTTC,CASSTQGQGSEQFF
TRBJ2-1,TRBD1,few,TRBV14,TGTGCCAGCAGCCTTTGGGGACAGGGCTACAATGAGCAGTTCTTC,CASSLWGQGYNEQFF
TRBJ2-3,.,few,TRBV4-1,TGCGCCAGCATCTCTCCTAGCACAGATACGCAGTATTTT,CASISPSTDTQYF
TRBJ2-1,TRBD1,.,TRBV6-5,TGTGCCAGCACGGTGGACAGGGGGCCCAACAATGAGCAGTTCTTC,CASTVDRGPNNEQFF
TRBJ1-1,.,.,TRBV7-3,TGTGCCAGCAATCCCTCCGGAGTGAACACTGAAGCTTTCTTT,CASNPSGVNTEAFF
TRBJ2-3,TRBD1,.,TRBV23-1,TGCGCCAGCAGTCAAGGCCGTGACGTTATACAGGGGGACAGAGATACGCAGTATTTT,CASSQGRDVIQGDRDTQYF
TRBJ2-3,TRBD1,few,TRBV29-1,TGCAGCGTTCGACAGGGAGAAGATACGCAGTATTTT,CSVRQGEDTQYF
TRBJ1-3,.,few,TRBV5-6,TGTGCCAGCAGTACTGGAAACACCATATATTTT,CASSTGNTIYF
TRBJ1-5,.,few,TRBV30,TGTGCCTGGAGTGTCTCCCGGACAATGAAGCCCCAGCATTTT,CAWSVSRTMKPQHF
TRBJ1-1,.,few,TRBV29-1,TGCAGCGTTGGGTTATTAGGGGGAAAGAACACTGAAGCTTTCTTT,CSVGLLGGKNTEAFF
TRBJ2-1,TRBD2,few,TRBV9,TGTGCCAGCAGCCCCACTGGGAGCGGGAGTACATACAATGAGCAGTTCTTC,CASSPTGSGSTYNEQFF
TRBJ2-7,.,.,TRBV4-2,TGTGCCAGCAGCCAAGAGAGAAGAAGTTACGAGCAGTACTTC,CASSQERRSYEQYF
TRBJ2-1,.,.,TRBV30,TGTGCCTGGAGTGGTCTAGCGACCCTTGGCAATGAGCAGTTCTTC,CAWSGLATLGNEQFF
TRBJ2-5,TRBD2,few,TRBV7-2,TGTGCCAGCAGTCCGGGACTCGGGAGGGAAGAGACCCAGTACTTC,CASSPGLGREETQYF
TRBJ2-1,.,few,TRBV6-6,TGTGCCAGCAGTTATGGGCGGGACAGCTCCTACAATGAGCAGTTCTTC,CASSYGRDSSYNEQFF
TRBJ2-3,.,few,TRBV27,TGTGCCAGCAGTTTATCGAGGTTGCGGGACGGAACAGATACGCAGTATTTT,CASSLSRLRDGTDTQYF
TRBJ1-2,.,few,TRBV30,TGTGCCTGGAGTGTACCAGGGGCTAGGGGGTCCTATGGCTACACCTTC,CAWSVPGARGSYGYTF
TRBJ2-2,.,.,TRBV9,TGTGCCAGCAGCGTATACGGGAGTAAAGGCGGGGAGCTGTTTTTT,CASSVYGSKGGELFF
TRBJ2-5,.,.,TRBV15,TGTGCCACCAGCAGAGATTGGAGGAAAAAGGGAGAGACCCAGTACTTC,CATSRDWRKKGETQYF
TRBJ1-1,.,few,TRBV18,TGTGCCAGCTCACCAAGTTGGCAGTCGAAAAACACTGAAGCTTTCTTT,CASSPSWQSKNTEAFF
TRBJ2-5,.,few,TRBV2,TGTGCCAGCAGTGAATATCTCGGACTGAAGTACCAAGAGACCCAGTACTTC,CASSEYLGLKYQETQYF
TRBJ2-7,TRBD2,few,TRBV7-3,TGTGCCAGCAGCCCAACCAGGACTAGCGGCCACGAGCAGTACTTC,CASSPTRTSGHEQYF
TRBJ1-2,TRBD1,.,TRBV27,TGTGCCAGCAGTTCGACAGGGCGTTTGGATGGCTACACCTTC,CASSSTGRLDGYTF
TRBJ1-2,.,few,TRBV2,TGTGCCAGCAGTTTCACGACGGGGATTGATGGCTACACCTTC,CASSFTTGIDGYTF
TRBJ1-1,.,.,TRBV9,TGTGCCAGCAGCGTAGTAGGACAAACTGAAGCTTTCTTT,CASSVVGQTEAFF
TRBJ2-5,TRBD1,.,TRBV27,TGTGCCAGCAGCCATGGGACAGGGGATGTGGGATGGCAAGAGACCCAGTACTTC,CASSHGTGDVGWQETQYF
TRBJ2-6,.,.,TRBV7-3,TGTGCCAGCACCAAATCTGGGGCCAACGTCCTGACTTTC,CASTKSGANVLTF
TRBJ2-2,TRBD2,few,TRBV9,TGTGCCAGCAGCGTAGGGTTTGTTAGCGGGGCCTCGAACACCGGGGAGCTGTTTTTT,CASSVGFVSGASNTGELFF
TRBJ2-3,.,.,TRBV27,TGTGCCAGCAGTCCCTCCTGGACAGGGGAACGAGCGGGAGTCACAGATACGCAGTATTTT,CASSPSWTGERAGVTDTQYF
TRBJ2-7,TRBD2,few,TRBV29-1,TGCAGCGTCGGGGGACTAGATTTCTCCGAGCAGTACTTC,CSVGGLDFSEQYF
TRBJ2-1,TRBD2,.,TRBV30,TGTGCCTGGAGTAGGAGCGGGAGTTTTGGTGAGCAGTTCTTC,CAWSRSGSFGEQFF
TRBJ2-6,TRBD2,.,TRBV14,TGTGCCAGCAGCCCCCGACTAGCGGGAGAAGCTGGGGCCAACGTCCTGACTTTC,CASSPRLAGEAGANVLTF
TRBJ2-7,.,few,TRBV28,TGTGCCAGCAGTGGCCCAGCCTACGAGCAGTACTTC,CASSGPAYEQYF